The 30 T cell receptor beta chains presented below share a single source sample, sequenced in a study of blood T cell repertoires in COVID-19. The assay was immunoSEQ multiplex PCR, and TCRdb's table has in-frame clones only and misses some. The profile shows under 250,000 clones, around nine tenths of them singletons. Sequenced: peripheral blood. The source is a woman aged 55-70 years who had recovered from COVID-19.

This rearrangement joins TRBV5-8 to TRBJ2-1; 7 nucleotides line up with TRBD1. The trim removed 4 bases at V and 5 bases at J, leaving 6 bases unmatched. This CDR3 is built from 14 residues. Germline V lookup: CDR1 SGHTS, CDR2 YDEGEE. The CDR3 bases are TGTGCCAGCAGCCCCCGGGGACAGCACAATGAGCAGTTCTTC. It encodes CASSPRGQHNEQFF.

The chain employs TRBV6-5 and TRBJ2-7; 9 positions agree with TRBD1. V lost 5 bases, J lost 3 bases, and 8 bases stayed unmatched. Germline V CDR1 and CDR2: MNHEY, SVGAGI. This CDR3 contains 15 residues. The CDR3 nucleotides are TGTGCCAGCAGTCGGGGACAGGGTGCCTTCTACGAGCAGTACTTC. Protein product: CASSRGQGAFYEQYF.

The V and J genes are TRBV6-6 and TRBJ2-7; perhaps TRBD1 as D (6 bases). This CDR3 spans 13 amino acids. The V gene lost 10 bases and the J gene lost 0 bases, with 13 bases spanning the gap. Germline assignment: CDR1 MNHNY and CDR2 SVGAGI (reference sequence). In DNA form, the CDR3 reads TGTGCCACCCTCAGAGGGGGCTCCTACGAGCAGTACTTC. As protein: CATLRGGSYEQYF.

A few counts support this clone. The chain recombines TRBV4-2 with TRBJ1-5, with 7 positions matching TRBD1. Trimming removed 4 bases from V and 2 bases from J; junction bases left unmatched: 17. Germline V lookup: CDR1 LGHNA, CDR2 YNFKEQ. The CDR3 loop spans 19 amino acids. The CDR3 is CASSRSGTVKGGGNQPQHF. CDR3 bases: TGTGCCAGCAGCCGCTCCGGGACAGTTAAAGGAGGAGGCAATCAGCCCCAGCATTTT.

V and J are TRBV5-1 and TRBJ2-3; a weak D match, TRBD1 (6 bases). The length of the CDR3 is 15 residues. CDR1 and CDR2 from the germline V gene are SGHRS and YFSETQ. V gave up 4 bases and J gave up 2 bases, with 14 bases separating them. The CDR3 spells CASSEQGPATDTQYF. Written as DNA, the CDR3 is TGCGCCAGCAGCGAACAGGGTCCCGCCACAGATACGCAGTATTTT. Variable domain in full (rest from reference TRBV5-1 and TRBJ2-3): KAGVTQTPRYLIKTRGQQVTLSCSPISGHRSVSWYQQTPGQGLQFLFEYFSETQRNKGNFPGRFSGRQFSNSRSEMNVSTLELGDSALYLCASSEQGPATDTQYFGPGTRLTVL.

The count of this clone is one. The chain combines TRBV11-2 with TRBJ2-2, with TRBD2 identical over 9 bases. V lost 4 bases to trimming and J lost 9 bases; unmatched junction nucleotides: 12. Germline V gene sequence: CDR1 SGHAT, CDR2 FQNNGV. CDR3 length: 16 amino acids. DNA for the CDR3: TGTGCCAGCAGCTCTAATTCCGGGACTAGCTATCGGGAGCTGTTTTTT. It encodes CASSSNSGTSYRELFF.

The chain couples TRBV10-3 to TRBJ1-2; D remains unclear. In germline, CDR1 is ENHRY, CDR2 SYGVKD. V lost 7 bases, J lost 2 bases, and 14 bases lay in between. This CDR3 comprises 14 residues. In DNA form, the CDR3 reads TGTGCCATCACCTCTTCCGGAGAAAACTATGGCTACACCTTC. It codes for CAITSSGENYGYTF.

The count of this clone is one. The CDR3 DNA reads TGTGCCAGCAGCTGGGGCCCTGCGGGGGAGGATGAAAAACTGTTTTTT. Encoded protein: CASSWGPAGEDEKLFF. J is TRBJ1-4 and V is TRBV11-2; weak D call: TRBD1 (5 bases). The length of the CDR3 is 16 residues. V shed 4 bases and J shed 6 bases, with 18 bases lying between them. Germline loops: CDR1 SGHAT, CDR2 FQNNGV.

Worth noting for this clone: At one of its ends the junction is not consistent with the germline gene, which may arise from a read error. The chain couples TRBV7-7 to TRBJ2-5; 9 positions agree with TRBD2. The CDR3 runs to 15 residues. CDR1 is SSHAT and CDR2 is FNYEAQ in the germline V gene (reference sequence). The CDR3 spells CASSLGGGGQETQYF. CDR3 coding DNA: TGTGCTAGCAGCTTAGGCGGGGGGGGGCAAGAGACCCAGTACTTC. The whole variable domain, filled in from reference TRBV7-7 and TRBJ2-5, reads GAGVSQSPRYKVTKRGQDVTLRCDPISSHATLYWYQQALGQGPEFLTYFNYEAQPDKSGLPSDRFSAERPEGSISTLTIQRTEQRDSAMYRCASSLGGGGQETQYFGPGTRLLVL.

The rearrangement uses TRBV11-3 and TRBJ2-7; tentative D call: TRBD2 (5 bases). The V and J ends lost 5 bases and 0 bases respectively, with 11 bases between them. This CDR3 is 14 amino acids long. Germline V CDR1 and CDR2: SGHNT, YENEEA. The CDR3 nucleotides are TGTGCCAGCAGCGTCAACGGGATCTCCTACGAGCAGTACTTC. Translated: CASSVNGISYEQYF.

The chain carries TRBV6-1 and TRBJ1-3; no firm D call. Germline V gene sequence: CDR1 MNHNS, CDR2 SASEGT. The CDR3 has 14 amino acids. V lost 3 bases, J lost 0 bases, and 6 bases lay in between. CDR3 residues: CASSDPFSGNTIYF. The DNA of the CDR3 is TGTGCCAGCAGTGATCCGTTCTCTGGAAACACCATATATTTT.

J is TRBJ2-2 and V is TRBV3-1 (or the pseudogene TRBV3-2); TRBD2 is a possible D gene (5 bases). This CDR3 spans 16 amino acids. The germline V and J ends were trimmed by 4 bases and 1 base, with 13 bases remaining between them. CDR1 is LGHDT, CDR2 YNNKEL, per germline (reference sequence). The CDR3 coding sequence is TGTGCCAGCAGCCGCGGGTACGACCTGAACACCGGGGAGCTGTTTTTT. Protein product: CASSRGYDLNTGELFF.

The chain recombines TRBV9 with TRBJ2-3, with TRBD2 matching over 7 bases. This CDR3 comprises 16 residues. Germline lookup yields CDR1 SGDLS and CDR2 YYNGEE. Trimming cost V 4 bases and J 8 bases; bases outside gene matches: 16. The CDR3 sequence: CASSITTAGQVGTQYF. CDR3 DNA: TGTGCCAGCAGCATCACCACAGCGGGGCAGGTCGGTACGCAGTATTTT.

Here the CDR3 reads CASRAPNQPQHF. CDR3 nucleotide sequence: TGTGCCAGCAGAGCACCTAATCAGCCCCAGCATTTT. The chain carries TRBV6-5 and TRBJ1-5; D call uncertain. V lost 6 bases, J lost 4 bases, and 7 bases lay in between. Per germline, CDR1 MNHEY and CDR2 SVGAGI. This CDR3 has 12 residues.

The chain uses TRBV27 and TRBJ2-2; no definite D call. CDR1 and CDR2 from the germline V gene are MNHEY and SMNVEV (reference sequence). V gave up 3 bases and J gave up 1 base, with 9 bases separating them. This CDR3 has 15 amino acids. DNA of the CDR3: TGTGCCAGCAGTTTTTCTGCGGAGAACACCGGGGAGCTGTTTTTT. Translating it yields CASSFSAENTGELFF.

V and J are TRBV28 and TRBJ2-7, with D maybe TRBD1 (7 bases). In germline, CDR1 is MDHEN, CDR2 SYDVKM. V was pared by 6 bases and J by 2 bases, with 14 bases between. The CDR3 runs 14 residues. CDR3 sequence: CASRPRGEPYEQYF. CDR3 nucleotides: TGTGCCAGCAGGCCCAGGGGGGAACCCTACGAGCAGTACTTC.

The chain recombines TRBV7-2 with TRBJ1-1; 7 nucleotides match TRBD1. This CDR3 comprises 17 residues. Looked up from germline, CDR1 is SGHTA and CDR2 is FQGNSA. J gave up 4 bases and V 1 base, and 12 bases lay outside the gene matches. The CDR3 coding sequence is TGTGCCAGCAGCTTAGTCGCGCTCCGACAGGGTGGCACTGAAGCTTTCTTT. Its protein product is CASSLVALRQGGTEAFF.

This sequence joins TRBV5-4 and TRBJ2-5; TRBD1 matches 8 bases. Germline V CDR1 and CDR2: SGHNT, YYREEE (reference sequence). There are 15 residues in the CDR3. V was pared by 0 bases and J by 5 bases, with 6 bases of the junction left unmatched. This chain's CDR3 is CASSLAGGGIETQYF. CDR3 nucleotides: TGTGCCAGCAGCTTGGCAGGGGGCGGTATTGAGACCCAGTACTTC.

This rearrangement joins TRBV10-3 to TRBJ1-4, with 7 nucleotides matching TRBD1. The V gene's germline CDR1 is ENHRY and CDR2 SYGVKD. The CDR3 loop spans 15 amino acids. With V trimmed by 10 bases and J by 0 bases, 8 bases remained unmatched. The CDR3 coding sequence is TGTGCCACCAGGGGGGGATCTGCAACTAATGAAAAACTGTTTTTT. Residues: CATRGGSATNEKLFF.

This clone was seen only once. The chain employs TRBV18 and TRBJ2-7, with D unclear. Germline V gene data show CDR1 as KGHSH and CDR2 as LQKENI. V was trimmed by 4 bases and J by 5 bases, leaving 15 bases between them. There are 14 residues in the CDR3. The CDR3 coding sequence is TGTGCCAGCTCACGAGCCGGGTATGCAGACGAGCAGTACTTC. This gives the protein CASSRAGYADEQYF.

This clone has only a few counts. The chain carries TRBV19 and TRBJ1-2, with D possibly matching TRBD1 (6 bases). The CDR3 is 13 amino acids. Germline V gene lookup returns CDR1 LNHDA and CDR2 SQIVND (reference sequence). Trimming cost V 7 bases and J 2 bases, with 11 bases left between them. In DNA form, the CDR3 reads TGTGCCAGTATTGGGACAACGAACTATGGCTACACCTTC. This gives the protein CASIGTTNYGYTF.

The CDR3 loop is CASSFRTSGGYQETQYF. Here the CDR3 DNA reads TGTGCCAGCAGTTTCAGGACTAGCGGGGGGTACCAAGAGACCCAGTACTTC. The V call is TRBV27, the J call TRBJ2-5; 14 bases agree with TRBD2. Germline trimming cut 3 bases from V and 0 bases from J; bases unmatched to any gene: 3. The CDR3 length is 17 residues. Germline V gene lookup returns CDR1 MNHEY and CDR2 SMNVEV (reference sequence).

V gene TRBV6-1 combines with J gene TRBJ2-5; 7 positions agree with TRBD1. The germline V gene has CDR1 MNHNS and CDR2 SASEGT. The length of the CDR3 is 15 residues. The ends lost 1 base at V and 4 bases at J; junction bases unmatched: 6. In DNA form, the CDR3 reads TGTGCCAGCAGTGAAGAAAGACAGGGCATAGAGACCCAGTACTTC. As protein: CASSEERQGIETQYF.

V usage is TRBV7-9 and J usage is TRBJ2-5; TRBD2 aligns across 14 bases. Per the germline V gene, CDR1 is SEHNR and CDR2 is FQNEAQ (reference sequence). This CDR3 has 17 residues. Trimming took 4 bases from V and 2 from J; bases not matched to a gene: 6. This CDR3 reads CASSSPGLAGVQETQYF. The DNA for the CDR3 is TGTGCCAGCAGCTCGCCGGGACTAGCGGGAGTACAAGAGACCCAGTACTTC.

CDR3 DNA sequence: TGTGCCAGCAGCCGCAGGGGGAAGAATTCACCCCTCCACTTT. Translation gives CASSRRGKNSPLHF. J is TRBJ1-6 and V is TRBV6-5; 7 bases agree with TRBD1. The V gene end was trimmed by 6 bases and the J gene end by 7 bases; junction bases not matched to a gene: 6. The CDR3 is made up of 14 amino acids. The germline gives CDR1 MNHEY, CDR2 SVGAGI.

The rearrangement joins TRBV7-9 to TRBJ1-2, with D maybe TRBD1 (5 bases). The CDR3 is made up of 15 amino acids. Germline values: CDR1 SEHNR, CDR2 FQNEAQ (reference sequence). The V gene lost 3 bases and the J gene lost 13 bases, with 24 bases spanning the gap. Here the CDR3 reads CASSFLMGEETKGTF. Here the CDR3 DNA reads TGTGCCAGCAGCTTCCTGATGGGGGAGGAGACTAAAGGCACCTTC.

This rearrangement joins TRBV12-5 to TRBJ2-3, with D unclear. In germline, CDR1 is LGHNT, CDR2 FRNRAP. The CDR3 is made up of 14 amino acids. Trimming stripped 4 bases from V and 5 bases from J, with 13 bases between. The DNA of the CDR3 is TGTGCTAGTGGTTCCACGCGCCGCGGAGATACGCAGTATTTT. As protein: CASGSTRRGDTQYF. Full variable domain (missing parts from reference TRBV12-5 and TRBJ2-3): DARVTQTPRHKVTEMGQEVTMRCQPILGHNTVFWYRQTMMQGLELLAYFRNRAPLDDSGMPKDRFSAEMPDATLATLKIQPSEPRDSAVYFCASGSTRRGDTQYFGPGTRLTVL.

This clone was seen only once. V usage is TRBV7-2 and J usage is TRBJ2-7; possibly TRBD1 for D (5 bases). The CDR3 runs to 15 residues. Trimming removed 1 base from V and 0 bases from J, with 10 bases in between. The germline CDR1 and CDR2 sequences are SGHTA and FQGNSA. The CDR3 DNA sequence: TGTGCCAGCAGCTTAGAGGCAGACAGCTCCTACGAGCAGTACTTC. As protein: CASSLEADSSYEQYF.

The chain joins TRBV6-5 to TRBJ2-1; 9 bases fit TRBD1. The J segment lost 13 bases and the V segment lost 2 bases, leaving 9 bases of the junction unmatched. CDR3 size: 14 residues. Germline V lookup: CDR1 MNHEY, CDR2 SVGAGI. The CDR3 region is CASSYTTGTGNQFF. The CDR3 bases are TGTGCCAGCAGTTACACCACCGGGACAGGGAATCAGTTCTTC.

This clone appeared a single time. This chain links TRBV18 with TRBJ2-1; the match to TRBD2 covers 8 bases. The germline V gene encodes CDR1 KGHSH and CDR2 LQKENI. The V gene end was trimmed by 2 bases and the J gene end by 3 bases; junction bases not matched to a gene: 9. The CDR3 consists of 17 residues. As DNA, the CDR3 is TGTGCCAGCTCACCAGTTCCCGCGGGGGGCCTCTACAATGAGCAGTTCTTC. This codes for CASSPVPAGGLYNEQFF.